The table lists the clone carrying this TCR beta chain with a few counts. These data belong to a study of blood T cell repertoires in COVID-19. Study context: COVID-19 samples, acute and convalescent, were from the United States, Italy and Spain. T cells, B-cell-depleted T cells, or PBMCs supplied cDNA or gDNA.

Looked up from germline, CDR1 is SGHAT and CDR2 is FQNNGV. V shed 6 bases, J shed 6 bases, and the junction held 4 bases outside the gene matches. This CDR3 is 13 amino acids long. Source study methods: Amplification of reference gene primers was used by the study to estimate nucleated cell counts. Sequenced by immunoSEQ multiplex PCR; TCRdb stores in-frame clones only, minus some. V and J calls plus clone size are reproduced from that table; the DNA served to infer D and trimming. The sample includes fewer than 250,000 clones, 86% of them seen just once. The source of this sequence is a woman in her forties or fifties with acute or convalescent COVID-19. The chain has TRBV11-2 and TRBJ2-7, with 11 nucleotides matching TRBD2. The material sequenced was peripheral blood. CDR3 loop: CASSPTSGSEQYF. The CDR3 coding sequence is TGTGCCAGCAGTCCCACTAGCGGGAGCGAGCAGTACTTC.